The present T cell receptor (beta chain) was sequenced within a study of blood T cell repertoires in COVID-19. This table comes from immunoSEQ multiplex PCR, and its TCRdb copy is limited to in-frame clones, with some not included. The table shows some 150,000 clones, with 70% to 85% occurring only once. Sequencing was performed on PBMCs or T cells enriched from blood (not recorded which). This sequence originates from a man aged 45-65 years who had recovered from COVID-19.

The CDR3 sequence is CASSLDISSYEQYF. The CDR3 DNA sequence: TGTGCCAGCAGCTTAGACATCAGCTCCTACGAGCAGTACTTC. This sequence joins TRBV11-2 and TRBJ2-7; D is undetermined. The CDR3 length is 14 residues. The V gene lost 0 bases and the J gene lost 0 bases, with 6 bases spanning the gap. Germline CDR1 SGHAT, CDR2 FQNNGV.